This T cell receptor (beta chain) was sequenced during a study of T cells in Graves' hyperthyroidism and ophthalmopathy. General study findings and limits: Median prediction lead before ophthalmopathy onset was around seven months with the model. Ophthalmopathy was told apart from stable hyperthyroidism by a 13 V-J model.

CDR3 length: 16 residues. V was clipped by 4 bases and J by 0 bases; unmatched bases: 10. Looked up from germline, CDR1 is SQVTM and CDR2 is ANQGSEA. RNA transcripts were the template for amplifying TCR beta CDR3 regions. Using the HTBI primer set, a first-round RT-PCR was run on the TCR CDR3. TCRdb recomputed calls from the multiplex PCR reads with MiXCR, one row per CDR3 protein. The top ten hold around 3.3% of the sample, which has some 580,000 distinct CDR3 sequences, about 16% seen once. Reasons for excluding patients were uncontrolled infection, other autoimmune disease, pregnancy or lactation. This clonotype was seen ten or more times. Its target is unknown.

Sequencing input: blood. The V call is TRBV29-1, the J call TRBJ1-1, with TRBD1 matching over 8 bases. This clonotype was sampled from a woman between 35 and 50 years old with Graves' ophthalmopathy. The CDR3 region is CSVADRGAPLNTEAFF. CDR3 DNA: TGCAGCGTTGCAGACAGGGGAGCCCCTCTGAACACTGAAGCTTTCTTT.